This T cell receptor (beta chain) was documented in a study of cytomegalovirus exposure and HLA in healthy donors. Study details: Of roughly 400 genotyped donors, 81% grouped in the Caucasian-associated ancestry cluster. Study-level findings and limits: Cytomegalovirus-associated status was assigned to approximately 160 TCR beta chains.

On this clone: Its cognate antigen is unknown.

PCR used 60 Vbeta primers and 13 Jbeta primers. Method: immunoSEQ multiplex PCR; TCRdb's copy keeps in-frame clones and lacks some. The repertoire holds around 190,000 clones, with about 80% as singletons. V lost 5 bases, J lost 5 bases, and 10 bases lay in between. The germline gives CDR1 SGHRS, CDR2 YFSETQ. CDR3 size: 13 residues. Sample: PBMCs. The V call is TRBV5-1, the J call TRBJ2-2; D perhaps matches TRBD1 (6 bases). The sequence came from a woman younger than 45 in good health and CMV-seronegative. In DNA, the CDR3 is TGCGCCAGCAGGGGGGCGCGTACCGGGGAGCTGTTTTTT. Encoded protein: CASRGARTGELFF.